What follows are 18 T cell receptor beta chains derived from one specimen sequenced in a study of CD8 T cells in Susac syndrome (dated by TCRdb to between 2018 and 2020). Libraries came from the immunoSEQ multiplex PCR assay. RNA was extracted using the RNeasy kit, and about 0.5 to 1 ug of the RNA was reverse transcribed with random hexamers. TCRdb applied fastp at Q25 and MiXCR to the public reads, then kept only in-frame beta chains. Each entry is one CDR3 protein sequence, shown with its most common DNA and genes. The sample table holds 150,000 to 200,000 distinct CDR3 sequences, of which about 94% were seen once. 0.11% to 0.15% of the sample is held by the ten biggest clonotypes. Sequenced sample: CD4+ T cells from PBMCs. Receptors originate from a human donor in good health.

This chain connects TRBV6-1 to TRBJ2-1; possible D gene TRBD1, 5 bases. The CDR3 totals 15 residues. V was shortened by 6 bases and J by 2 bases, with 14 bases between the two germline ends. Germline V gene lookup returns CDR1 MNHNS and CDR2 SASEGT. Here the CDR3 reads CASREPQVTYNEQFF. CDR3 in DNA: TGTGCCAGCAGAGAACCACAGGTAACCTACAATGAGCAGTTCTTC.

The chain couples TRBV12-3 or TRBV12-4 to TRBJ1-4; D is possibly TRBD1 (5 bases). V lost 5 bases and J lost 8, with 12 bases in between. There are 13 residues in the CDR3. The CDR3 sequence is CASSPTEGEKLFF. CDR3 nucleotide sequence: TGTGCCAGCAGTCCGACAGAAGGGGAAAAACTGTTTTTT.

This chain connects TRBV27 to TRBJ1-2; D gene unclear. V lost 5 bases and J lost 5, with 12 bases in between. The CDR3 length is 13 residues. CDR1 MNHEY and CDR2 SMNVEV come from the germline V gene (reference sequence). The CDR3 nucleotides are TGTGCCAGCAGTAGCCATCTTAGTTATGGCTACACCTTC. Encoded protein: CASSSHLSYGYTF.

Only one count was recorded for this clonotype. The rearrangement links TRBV3-1 to TRBJ2-7; 10 nucleotides match TRBD2. The CDR3 is made up of 14 amino acids. Unmatched junction bases numbered 6, after V lost 4 bases and J lost 6 bases. The V gene's germline CDR1 is LGHDT and CDR2 YNNKEL (reference sequence). This CDR3 reads CASSLSGGAGEQYF. The CDR3 region has the DNA TGTGCCAGCAGCCTCAGCGGGGGGGCCGGCGAGCAGTACTTC.

This sequence joins TRBV7-2 and TRBJ1-2; D is unresolved. The CDR3 is made up of 14 amino acids. Germline loops: CDR1 SGHTA, CDR2 FQGNSA. V lost 1 base to trimming and J lost 1 base, with 7 bases between them. The CDR3 reads CASSLGGLNYGYTF. The CDR3 DNA reads as TGTGCCAGCAGCTTAGGTGGACTTAACTATGGCTACACCTTC.

The chain links TRBV3-1 to TRBJ1-2; D might be TRBD1 (5 bases). Germline loops: CDR1 LGHDT, CDR2 YNNKEL (reference sequence). With 6 bases removed from V and 3 bases from J, the gap between germline ends came to 8 bases. This CDR3 comprises 12 residues. This CDR3 is CASSGTDYGYTF. The CDR3 nucleotides are TGTGCCAGCAGTGGGACGGACTATGGCTACACCTTC.

V gene TRBV2 combines with J gene TRBJ2-7; TRBD1 aligns across 9 bases. Germline values: CDR1 SNHLY, CDR2 FYNNEI. The CDR3 covers 14 residues. The junction had 7 bases not matched to a gene; V was cut back by 5 bases and J by 5 bases. The CDR3 coding sequence is TGTGCCAGCAGTTCCATTCGGACAGGGGACGAGCAGTACTTC. Protein sequence: CASSSIRTGDEQYF.

The chain carries TRBV7-2 and TRBJ2-3; TRBD2 is a possible D gene (7 bases). Germline loops: CDR1 SGHTA, CDR2 FQGNSA. CDR3 length: 14 amino acids. Between the trimmed V and J ends, which lost 8 bases and 5 bases, there was a span of 17 bases. CDR3 sequence (DNA): TGTGCCAGCCATAGGGGGGGGCCCGGAGATACGCAGTATTTT. Protein sequence: CASHRGGPGDTQYF. Together with reference TRBV7-2 and TRBJ2-3, the CDR3 gives the full variable domain: GAGVSQSPSNKVTEKGKDVELRCDPISGHTALYWYRQSLGQGLEFLIYFQGNSAPDKSGLPSDRFSAERTGGSVSTLTIQRTQQEDSAVYLCASHRGGPGDTQYFGPGTRLTVL.

The chain recombines TRBV6-2 or TRBV6-3 with TRBJ2-7; D gene unclear. V shed 5 bases and J shed 5 bases, with 7 bases lying between them. There are 11 residues in the CDR3. Germline V CDR1 and CDR2: MNHEY, SVGEGT. The CDR3 sequence is CASSPRDEQYF. For the CDR3, the DNA is TGTGCCAGCAGTCCCCGAGACGAGCAGTACTTC.

V and J are TRBV23-1 and TRBJ1-1; the match to TRBD1 covers 8 bases. TRBV23-1 is recorded as an ORF, its role being uncertain. V lost 3 bases to trimming and J lost 10 bases; unmatched junction nucleotides: 4. The CDR3 is 12 residues long. The CDR3 nucleotides are TGCGCCAGCAGTCACCCAGGACAGGGAGCTTTCTTT. Translation: CASSHPGQGAFF.

The sample holds one count of this clonotype. This rearrangement joins TRBV20-1 to TRBJ1-2; D perhaps matches TRBD1 (5 bases). This CDR3 spans 13 amino acids. V was pared by 0 bases and J by 5 bases, with 10 bases between. Germline lookup yields CDR1 DFQATT and CDR2 SNEGSKA (reference sequence). CDR3 loop: CSARDQGPYGYTF. DNA for the CDR3: TGCAGTGCTAGAGATCAGGGCCCGTATGGCTACACCTTC.

J is TRBJ2-6 and V is TRBV12-3 or TRBV12-4, with TRBD2 matching 7 bases. J was trimmed by 10 bases and V by 5 bases; bases with no gene match: 8. This CDR3 spans 14 amino acids. The CDR3 is CASSRDLGGNVLTF. The CDR3 bases are TGTGCCAGCAGTCGGGACTTGGGGGGGAACGTCCTGACTTTC.

The chain is built from TRBV20-1 and TRBJ2-1, with TRBD2 matching over 7 bases. CDR3 length: 13 residues. Looked up from germline, CDR1 is DFQATT and CDR2 is SNEGSKA (reference sequence). The CDR3 DNA reads as TGCAGCCCCGGGGGGAAAGGTAACAATGAGCAGTTCTTC. It specifies CSPGGKGNNEQFF.

The gene calls are TRBV15 and TRBJ2-7; 11 bases fit TRBD1. Germline loops: CDR1 LNHNV, CDR2 YYDKDF (reference sequence). The CDR3 contains 15 residues. J was trimmed by 6 bases and V by 0 bases; bases with no gene match: 4. The CDR3: CATSRERGTGGEQYF. The CDR3 DNA is TGTGCCACCAGCAGAGAGCGCGGGACAGGGGGCGAGCAGTACTTC.

The chain employs TRBV29-1 and TRBJ1-6; TRBD1 matches 7 bases. Germline-derived CDR1 and CDR2 are SQVTM and ANQGSEA. J lost 9 bases, V lost 1 base, and 3 bases had no gene match. This CDR3 region has 13 residues. The CDR3 region has the DNA TGCAGCGTTGAAGTTAACAGGGGTTCACCCCTCCACTTT. Residues: CSVEVNRGSPLHF.

The rearrangement uses TRBV29-1 and TRBJ1-2; D call uncertain. The CDR3 has 13 amino acids. Looked up from germline, CDR1 is SQVTM and CDR2 is ANQGSEA. With 6 bases removed from V and 2 bases from J, the gap between germline ends came to 13 bases. This CDR3 is CSVLTPRNYGYTF. The CDR3 DNA sequence: TGCAGCGTCCTGACCCCGAGGAACTATGGCTACACCTTC.

This CDR3 reads CASSLAGEDEQFF. CDR3 DNA: TGTGCCAGCAGCTTAGCCGGGGAAGATGAGCAGTTCTTC. The rearrangement uses TRBV7-9 and TRBJ2-1; TRBD2 is a possible D gene (5 bases). Trimming took off 0 bases at V and 8 bases at J, with 8 bases between the two ends. This CDR3 contains 13 residues. CDR1 is SEHNR and CDR2 is FQNEAQ in the germline V gene (reference sequence).

Only a few counts were recorded for this clonotype. J is TRBJ1-2 and V is TRBV14; possibly TRBD1 for D (6 bases). Germline V gene sequence: CDR1 SGHDN, CDR2 FVKESK. The CDR3 contains 13 residues. The V and J ends lost 1 base and 5 bases respectively, with 8 bases between them. Here the CDR3 DNA reads TGTGCCAGCAGCCAAGGGGGGGCGTATGGCTACACCTTC. It encodes CASSQGGAYGYTF. Using reference TRBV14 and TRBJ1-2 for the parts outside the CDR3, the full variable domain is EAGVTQFPSHSVIEKGQTVTLRCDPISGHDNLYWYRRVMGKEIKFLLHFVKESKQDESGMPNNRFLAERTGGTYSTLKVQPAELEDSGVYFCASSQGGAYGYTFGSGTRLTVV.